This T cell receptor beta chain was identified in a study of blood T cell repertoires in COVID-19. Source study methods: It was from reference gene primer amplification that nucleated cell counts were estimated. Repertoires were generated with immunoSEQ multiplex PCR, while TCRdb's copy carries only in-frame clones and drops some. For V, J and clone size, that table is used; D and trimming come from the DNA. The data hold 200,000 to 250,000 clones, with roughly nine tenths observed a single time. V was trimmed by 8 bases and J by 5 bases, leaving 21 bases between them. This CDR3 has 15 residues. The germline V gene has CDR1 MNHEY and CDR2 SMNVEV (reference sequence).

This sequence originates from a woman between 50 and 59 years old in a cohort exposed to, infected with or recovered from COVID-19 (not recorded which). Sequenced sample: PBMCs or T cells enriched from blood (not recorded which). The V gene is TRBV27, the J gene TRBJ2-5, with D possibly being TRBD1 (7 bases). The CDR3 DNA is TGTGCCAGCCGAAAGTTCGGAGGGGGCGGGGAGACCCAGTACTTC. Translated: CASRKFGGGGETQYF.